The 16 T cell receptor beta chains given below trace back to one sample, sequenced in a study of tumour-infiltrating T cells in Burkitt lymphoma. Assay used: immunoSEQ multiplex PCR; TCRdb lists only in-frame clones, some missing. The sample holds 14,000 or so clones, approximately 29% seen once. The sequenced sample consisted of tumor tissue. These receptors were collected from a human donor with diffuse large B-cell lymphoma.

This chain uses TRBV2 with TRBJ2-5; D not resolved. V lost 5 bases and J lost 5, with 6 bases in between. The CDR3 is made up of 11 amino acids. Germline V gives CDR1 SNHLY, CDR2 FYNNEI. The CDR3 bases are TGTGCCAGCAGTCTACATGAGACCCAGTACTTC. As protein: CASSLHETQYF.

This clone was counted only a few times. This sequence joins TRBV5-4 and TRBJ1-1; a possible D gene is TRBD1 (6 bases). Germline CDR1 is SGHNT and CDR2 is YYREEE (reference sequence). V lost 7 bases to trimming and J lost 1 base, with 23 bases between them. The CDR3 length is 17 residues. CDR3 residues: CASGPPGQDRSNTEAFF. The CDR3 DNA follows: TGTGCCAGCGGACCTCCGGGACAAGACAGATCGAACACTGAAGCTTTCTTT.

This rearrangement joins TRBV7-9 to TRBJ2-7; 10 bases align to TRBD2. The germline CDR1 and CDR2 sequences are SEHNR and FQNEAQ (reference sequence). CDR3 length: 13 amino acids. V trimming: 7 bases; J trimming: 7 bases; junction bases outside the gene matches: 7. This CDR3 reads CASIASGREEQYF. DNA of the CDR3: TGTGCCAGCATAGCTAGCGGGAGAGAAGAGCAGTACTTC.

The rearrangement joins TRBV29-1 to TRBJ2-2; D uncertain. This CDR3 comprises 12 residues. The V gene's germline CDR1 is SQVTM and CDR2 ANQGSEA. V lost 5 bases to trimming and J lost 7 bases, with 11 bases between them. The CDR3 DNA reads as TGCAGCGTTCAATCCGGAATCGGGGAGCTGTTTTTT. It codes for CSVQSGIGELFF.

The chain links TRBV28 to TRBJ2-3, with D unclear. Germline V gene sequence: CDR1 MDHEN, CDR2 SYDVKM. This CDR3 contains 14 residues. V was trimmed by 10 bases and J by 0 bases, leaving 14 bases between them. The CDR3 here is CAIEGNPSTDTQYF. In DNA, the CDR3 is TGTGCCATCGAAGGTAATCCTAGCACAGATACGCAGTATTTT.

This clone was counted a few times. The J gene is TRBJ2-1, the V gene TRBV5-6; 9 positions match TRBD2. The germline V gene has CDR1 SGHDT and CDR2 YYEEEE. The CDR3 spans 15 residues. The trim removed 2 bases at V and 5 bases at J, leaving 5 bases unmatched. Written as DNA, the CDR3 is TGTGCCAGCAGCTTCTTAGCGGGAGAGCACAATGAGCAGTTCTTC. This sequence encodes CASSFLAGEHNEQFF.

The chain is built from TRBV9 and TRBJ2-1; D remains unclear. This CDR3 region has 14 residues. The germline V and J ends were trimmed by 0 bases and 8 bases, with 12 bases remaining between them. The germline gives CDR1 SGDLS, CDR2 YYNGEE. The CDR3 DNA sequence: TGTGCCAGCAGCGTAGGGTCTGTGGTAGATGAGCAGTTCTTC. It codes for CASSVGSVVDEQFF.

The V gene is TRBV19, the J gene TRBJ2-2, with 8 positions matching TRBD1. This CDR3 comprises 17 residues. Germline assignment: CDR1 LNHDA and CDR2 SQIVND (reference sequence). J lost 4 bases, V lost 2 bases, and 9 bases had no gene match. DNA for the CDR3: TGTGCCAGTAGTATAACCCCAGGGGGCCTGGTCACCGGGGAGCTGTTTTTT. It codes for CASSITPGGLVTGELFF. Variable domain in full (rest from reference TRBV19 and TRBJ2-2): DGGITQSPKYLFRKEGQNVTLSCEQNLNHDAMYWYRQDPGQGLRLIYYSQIVNDFQKGDIAEGYSVSREKKESFPLTVTSAQKNPTAFYLCASSITPGGLVTGELFFGEGSRLTVL.

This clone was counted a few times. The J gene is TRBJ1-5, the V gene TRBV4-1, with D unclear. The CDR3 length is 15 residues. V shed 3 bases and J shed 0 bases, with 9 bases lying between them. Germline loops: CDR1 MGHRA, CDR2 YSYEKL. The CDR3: CASSHGGNSNQPQHF. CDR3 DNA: TGCGCCAGCAGCCACGGCGGGAATAGCAATCAGCCCCAGCATTTT.

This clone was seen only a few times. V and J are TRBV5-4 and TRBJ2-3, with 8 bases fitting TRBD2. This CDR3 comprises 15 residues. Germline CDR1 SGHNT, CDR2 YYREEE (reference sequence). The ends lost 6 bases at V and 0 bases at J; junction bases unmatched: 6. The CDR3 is CASTPGGVSTDTQYF. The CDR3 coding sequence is TGTGCCAGCACCCCGGGAGGGGTTAGCACAGATACGCAGTATTTT. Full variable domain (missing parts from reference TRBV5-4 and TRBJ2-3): ETGVTQSPTHLIKTRGQQVTLRCSSQSGHNTVSWYQQALGQGPQFIFQYYREEENGRGNFPPRFSGLQFPNYSSELNVNALELDDSALYLCASTPGGVSTDTQYFGPGTRLTVL.

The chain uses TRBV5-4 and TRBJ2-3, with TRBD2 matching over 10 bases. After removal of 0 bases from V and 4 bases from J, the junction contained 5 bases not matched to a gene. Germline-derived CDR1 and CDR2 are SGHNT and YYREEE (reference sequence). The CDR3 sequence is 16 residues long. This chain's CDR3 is CASSLDSGRGPDTQYF. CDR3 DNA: TGTGCCAGCAGCTTGGACAGCGGGAGGGGCCCAGATACGCAGTATTTT.

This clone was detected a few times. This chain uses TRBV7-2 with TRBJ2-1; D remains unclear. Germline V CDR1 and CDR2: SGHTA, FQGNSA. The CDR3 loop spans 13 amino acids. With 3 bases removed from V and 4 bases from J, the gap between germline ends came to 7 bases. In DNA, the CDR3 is TGTGCCAGCAGCTTGACCAGTTACAATGAGCAGTTCTTC. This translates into CASSLTSYNEQFF.

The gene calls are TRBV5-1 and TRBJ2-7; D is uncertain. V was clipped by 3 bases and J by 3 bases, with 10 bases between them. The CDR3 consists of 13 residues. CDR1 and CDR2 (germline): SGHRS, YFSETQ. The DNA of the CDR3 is TGCGCCAGCAGCTGGGGTGGTGACTACGAGCAGTACTTC. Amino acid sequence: CASSWGGDYEQYF.

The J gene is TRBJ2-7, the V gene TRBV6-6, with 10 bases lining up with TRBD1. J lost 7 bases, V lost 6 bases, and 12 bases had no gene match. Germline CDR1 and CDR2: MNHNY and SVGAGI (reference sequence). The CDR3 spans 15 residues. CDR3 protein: CASRPPGTGAREQYF. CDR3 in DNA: TGTGCCAGCAGACCGCCCGGGACAGGGGCTCGAGAGCAGTACTTC.

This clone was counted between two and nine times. The CDR3 loop is CASSQGDSLTDTQYF. The CDR3 nucleotides read TGCGCCAGCAGCCAAGGGGACAGCCTCACAGATACGCAGTATTTT. The chain joins TRBV4-1 to TRBJ2-3; 7 bases are shared with TRBD1. The CDR3 length is 15 residues. Losses at the gene ends were 1 base for V and 2 bases for J; bases not matched to a gene: 3. Germline V CDR1 and CDR2: MGHRA, YSYEKL.

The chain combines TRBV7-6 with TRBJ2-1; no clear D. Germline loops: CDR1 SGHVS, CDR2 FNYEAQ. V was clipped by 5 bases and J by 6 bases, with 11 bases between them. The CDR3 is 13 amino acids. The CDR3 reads CASSPSARNEQFF. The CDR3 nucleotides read TGTGCCAGCAGCCCCAGCGCCCGCAATGAGCAGTTCTTC.